One T cell receptor (beta chain) is described in this entry. Other DNA sequences in the sample encode the same CDR3. Assay used: immunoSEQ multiplex PCR; TCRdb lists only in-frame clones, some missing. The table shows 540,000 or so clones, with about 84% occurring only once. The V end was cut by 4 bases, the J end by 0 bases, with 12 bases between. CDR3 length: 15 amino acids. The V gene's germline CDR1 is SGHRS and CDR2 YFSETQ. The data were taken from a study of shared T cell receptors in the human thymus. This sample also appeared in a second study, on human thymus T cells.

The clonotype comes from a boy in the first two years of life with a congenital heart defect. Specimen: thymocytes. This chain uses TRBV5-1 with TRBJ2-3; D is uncertain. Here the CDR3 reads CASSLDGASTDTQYF. Written as DNA, the CDR3 is TGCGCCAGCAGCCTGGACGGAGCAAGCACAGATACGCAGTATTTT.